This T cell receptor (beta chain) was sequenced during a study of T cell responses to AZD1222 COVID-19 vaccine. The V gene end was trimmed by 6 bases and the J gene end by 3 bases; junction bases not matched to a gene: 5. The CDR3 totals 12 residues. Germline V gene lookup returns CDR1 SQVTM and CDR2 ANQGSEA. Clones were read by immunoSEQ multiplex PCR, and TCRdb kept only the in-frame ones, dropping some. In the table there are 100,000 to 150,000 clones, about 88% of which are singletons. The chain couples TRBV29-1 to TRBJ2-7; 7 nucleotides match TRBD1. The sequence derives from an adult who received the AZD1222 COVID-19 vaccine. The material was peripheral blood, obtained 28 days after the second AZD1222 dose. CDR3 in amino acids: CSVVRDSYEQYF. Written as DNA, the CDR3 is TGCAGCGTCGTCCGGGACAGCTACGAGCAGTACTTC.